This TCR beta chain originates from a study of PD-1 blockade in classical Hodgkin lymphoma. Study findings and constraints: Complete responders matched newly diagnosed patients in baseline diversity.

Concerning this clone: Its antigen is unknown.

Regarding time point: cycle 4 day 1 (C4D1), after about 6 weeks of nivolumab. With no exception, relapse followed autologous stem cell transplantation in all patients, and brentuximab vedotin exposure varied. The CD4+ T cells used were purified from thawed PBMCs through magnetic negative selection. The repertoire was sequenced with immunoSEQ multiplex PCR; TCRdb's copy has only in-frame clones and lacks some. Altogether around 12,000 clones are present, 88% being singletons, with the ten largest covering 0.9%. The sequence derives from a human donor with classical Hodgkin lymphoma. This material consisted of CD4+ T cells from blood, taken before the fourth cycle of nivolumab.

The CDR3 protein is CASSPSGPTDTQYF. The CDR3 nucleotides read TGTGCCAGCAGCCCCTCGGGGCCGACAGATACGCAGTATTTT. The V call is TRBV6-4, the J call TRBJ2-3; D may correspond to TRBD1 or TRBD2 (5 bases each). CDR3 size: 14 residues. V lost 6 bases to trimming and J lost 3 bases, with 13 bases between them. Germline V gene data show CDR1 as MRHNA and CDR2 as SNTAGT.